Following are 22 T cell receptor beta chains from one sample sequenced in a study of breast tumors, draining lymph nodes, adjacent tissues. TCRdb independently ran MiXCR on the multiplex PCR reads; one entry per CDR3 protein. The data show under 350,000 distinct CDR3 sequences, over 30% seen once. Samples came from axillary lymph nodes draining the breast cancer. The material sequenced was axillary lymph node tissue. These receptors were taken from a female donor with breast cancer. Some clones in this sample may be carry-over from other donors' samples.

The genes are TRBV6-5 and TRBJ1-1, with no clear D. Germline V gene sequence: CDR1 MNHEY, CDR2 SVGAGI. V gave up 7 bases and J gave up 0 bases, with 12 bases separating them. CDR3 length: 14 amino acids. The CDR3 reads CASTEHVLNTEAFF. In nucleotides, the CDR3 is TGTGCCAGCACCGAACACGTATTGAACACTGAAGCTTTCTTT.

This clonotype has ten or more counts. The chain links TRBV20-1 to TRBJ2-5; 14 bases are a match to TRBD2. Trimming took 5 bases from V and 5 from J; bases not matched to a gene: 4. The CDR3 is made up of 14 amino acids. CDR1 is DFQATT, CDR2 SNEGSKA, per germline (reference sequence). The CDR3 reads CSAPRLAGGETQYF. In nucleotides, the CDR3 is TGCAGTGCTCCACGACTAGCGGGAGGGGAGACCCAGTACTTC.

Notes on this clonotype: A much larger clone differs by one base, so this may be a read error. The chain recombines TRBV12-3 or TRBV12-4 with TRBJ1-3, with a possible D match to TRBD1 (6 bases). CDR3 size: 14 residues. DNA of the CDR3: TGTGCCAGCACCGGGGGGGGGCAGGGGAACACCACATATTTT. Translation gives CASTGGGQGNTTYF.

The sample holds many counts of this clonotype. The chain links TRBV6-2 or TRBV6-3 to TRBJ1-2; a weak D match, TRBD1 (5 bases). The V and J ends lost 6 bases and 2 bases respectively, with 10 bases between them. The CDR3 has 13 amino acids. Per the germline V gene, CDR1 is MNHEY and CDR2 is SVGEGT. The CDR3 DNA is TGTGCCAGCAGGGGGGACGGAAACTATGGCTACACCTTC. This translates into CASRGDGNYGYTF.

The rearrangement links TRBV29-1 to TRBJ2-5, with 9 bases that match TRBD2. V was clipped by 7 bases and J by 0 bases; unmatched bases: 6. The CDR3 has 14 residues. In germline, CDR1 is SQVTM, CDR2 ANQGSEA. CDR3 in DNA: TGCAGCGCCGAACTAGCGGGCAACCAAGAGACCCAGTACTTC. The encoded protein is CSAELAGNQETQYF. Full variable domain (remainder filled in from reference TRBV29-1 and TRBJ2-5): SAVISQKPSRDICQRGTSLTIQCQVDSQVTMMFWYRQQPGQSLTLIATANQGSEATYESGFVIDKFPISRPNLTFSTLTVSNMSPEDSSIYLCSAELAGNQETQYFGPGTRLLVL.

This clonotype was seen repeatedly, ten times or more. The rearrangement joins TRBV16 to TRBJ2-1; 11 bases fit TRBD2. The CDR3 loop spans 14 amino acids. Germline V gives CDR1 KGHSY, CDR2 FQNENV. The V segment lost 2 bases and the J segment 7 bases; nucleotides outside the gene matches: 1. The CDR3 loop reads CASSQGTSGNEQFF. The CDR3, as DNA: TGTGCCAGCAGCCAAGGGACTAGCGGAAATGAGCAGTTCTTC.

In DNA, the CDR3 is TGTGCCAGCAGTGGGACAGGGATTAAGGAGCAGTACTTC. Translation gives CASSGTGIKEQYF. The chain carries TRBV2 and TRBJ2-7; 8 bases fit TRBD1. CDR1 and CDR2 (germline): SNHLY, FYNNEI. There are 13 residues in the CDR3. V was clipped by 4 bases and J by 7 bases; unmatched bases: 6. The full variable domain, rest sourced from reference TRBV2 and TRBJ2-7, is EPEVTQTPSHQVTQMGQEVILRCVPISNHLYFYWYRQILGQKVEFLVSFYNNEISEKSEIFDDQFSVERPDGSNFTLKIRSTKLEDSAMYFCASSGTGIKEQYFGPGTRLTVT.

This clonotype was picked up many times. This chain connects TRBV7-3 to TRBJ2-1, with D perhaps matching TRBD2 (6 bases). V dropped 5 bases and J dropped 9 bases, with 14 bases sitting between them. There are 13 residues in the CDR3. Germline V gene data show CDR1 as SGHTA and CDR2 as FQGTGA. The CDR3 sequence: CASSAGTRAEQFF. In nucleotides, the CDR3 is TGTGCCAGCAGCGCCGGGACTCGGGCTGAGCAGTTCTTC.

The sample holds many counts of this clonotype. The chain is built from TRBV20-1 and TRBJ2-3; weak D call: TRBD2 (6 bases). Germline values: CDR1 DFQATT, CDR2 SNEGSKA (reference sequence). The CDR3 is 14 amino acids. Deletions cut 5 bases from V and 2 bases from J, with 14 bases between. CDR3 in amino acids: CSAGSAGYTDTQYF. The CDR3 bases are TGCAGTGCTGGGTCTGCGGGATACACAGATACGCAGTATTTT.

The chain employs TRBV27 and TRBJ2-7, with 8 nucleotides matching TRBD2. V gave up 8 bases and J gave up 4 bases; unmatched junction bases: 13. CDR1 is MNHEY and CDR2 is SMNVEV in the germline V gene (reference sequence). The CDR3 length is 15 residues. CDR3 coding DNA: TGTGCCAGCGGACGTTTGGGACTAGAACTTTACGAGCAGTACTTC. The encoded protein is CASGRLGLELYEQYF.

This clonotype was seen repeatedly, ten times or more. J is TRBJ1-4 and V is TRBV9, with 10 bases identical to TRBD1. V was pared by 4 bases and J by 5 bases, with 8 bases of the junction left unmatched. This CDR3 has 16 amino acids. Germline V lookup: CDR1 SGDLS, CDR2 YYNGEE. In DNA, the CDR3 is TGTGCCAGCAGCCCGGACAGGGGGAAGGGGAATGAAAAACTGTTTTTT. This encodes CASSPDRGKGNEKLFF.

This clonotype was observed a few times. This sequence joins TRBV12-3 or TRBV12-4 and TRBJ1-2; the D is unclear. V was shortened by 9 bases and J by 7 bases, with 24 bases between the two germline ends. The CDR3 runs to 15 residues. The CDR3 DNA sequence: TGTGCCAGTCACGGGGAGGGAGGTTCTATGGGTGGCTACACCTTC. Protein product: CASHGEGGSMGGYTF.

This clonotype showed up many times. This sequence joins TRBV15 and TRBJ2-4; D is perhaps TRBD1 (5 bases). Trimming removed 5 bases at V and 2 bases at J, with 7 bases between. The CDR3 has 13 amino acids. Germline V CDR1 and CDR2: LNHNV, YYDKDF (reference sequence). CDR3 nucleotides: TGTGCCACCAGCTCAGGGACCAAAAACATTCAGTACTTC. Translating it yields CATSSGTKNIQYF.

This clonotype was seen ten or more times. The chain combines TRBV10-3 with TRBJ1-4; TRBD1 might be the D (6 bases). The V end lost 10 bases, the J end lost 8 bases, and 17 bases lay between the germline ends. Per germline, CDR1 ENHRY and CDR2 SYGVKD. The CDR3 is 13 amino acids. CDR3 nucleotides: TGTGCCACCCAAACAGGGTTTGACGAAAAACTGTTTTTT. This encodes CATQTGFDEKLFF.

This clonotype was seen at least ten times. The V call is TRBV6-5, the J call TRBJ1-6; 8 nucleotides align to TRBD1. J lost 6 bases, V lost 0 bases, and 7 bases had no gene match. Germline loops: CDR1 MNHEY, CDR2 SVGAGI. This CDR3 comprises 17 residues. CDR3 nucleotides: TGTGCCAGCAGTTACTCCCTGCCAGGACAGGGTAATTCACCCCTCCACTTT. Its translation: CASSYSLPGQGNSPLHF.

A word on this clonotype: This may be a read error, as it is one base from a much larger clone. The genes are TRBV12-3 or TRBV12-4 and TRBJ1-2; D not resolved. V lost 5 bases, J lost 4 bases, and 8 bases lay in between. This CDR3 comprises 12 residues. The CDR3 bases are TGTGCCAGCAGTCCTACAGTCTATGGCTACACCTTC. It specifies CASSPTVYGYTF.

V usage is TRBV28 and J usage is TRBJ2-5; 8 nucleotides agree with TRBD1. Germline V gene lookup returns CDR1 MDHEN and CDR2 SYDVKM. The CDR3 sequence is 13 residues long. Losses at the gene ends were 5 bases for V and 9 bases for J; bases not matched to a gene: 8. The CDR3 nucleotides are TGTGCCAGCAGTCCGACAGGGGATCAGCCCCAGTACTTC. It yields the protein CASSPTGDQPQYF.

Of note for this clonotype: A much more abundant neighbour one base away suggests this may be a read error. The chain links TRBV19 to TRBJ1-5; tentatively, D is TRBD1 (5 bases). The CDR3 is made up of 17 amino acids. Per germline, CDR1 LNHDA and CDR2 SQIVND (reference sequence). CDR3 residues: CASSIIRVAYSNQLQHF. CDR3 bases: TGTGCCAGTAGTATTATCAGGGTCGCCTATAGCAATCAGCTCCAGCATTTT.

In its sample, this clonotype was seen many times. The chain couples TRBV24-1 to TRBJ2-1; tentative D call: TRBD2 (6 bases). CDR1 is KGHDR, CDR2 SFDVKD, per germline. V lost 10 bases and J 4 bases, leaving 16 bases between the germline ends. This CDR3 spans 14 amino acids. CDR3 protein: CATQAGIGYNEQFF. CDR3 sequence (DNA): TGTGCCACTCAGGCGGGGATCGGGTACAATGAGCAGTTCTTC.

Note on this clonotype: This may arise from a read error, as a much more abundant clone is one base away. This sequence joins TRBV5-4 and TRBJ1-6, with 7 positions matching TRBD1. The CDR3 runs 16 residues. The V and J ends lost 2 bases and 9 bases, in that order; junction bases with no gene match: 11. The germline V gene has CDR1 SGHNT and CDR2 YYREEE (reference sequence). CDR3 protein: CASSLGTALGSSPLHF. CDR3 bases: TGTGCCAGCAGCTTAGGGACAGCACTGGGTAGTTCACCCCTCCACTTT.

This clonotype was seen repeatedly, ten times or more. This chain links TRBV2 with TRBJ2-5; D not resolved. The V gene's germline CDR1 is SNHLY and CDR2 FYNNEI. Trimming stripped 4 bases from V and 3 bases from J, with 9 bases between. This CDR3 is 13 amino acids long. DNA of the CDR3: TGTGCCAGCAGTGGTCGCCTAAAAGAGACCCAGTACTTC. This gives the protein CASSGRLKETQYF.

On this clonotype: Just one base apart from a much larger clone, this may be a read error. This sequence joins TRBV11-2 and TRBJ2-7, with D possibly called TRBD1 or TRBD2 (5 bases each). V lost 1 base to trimming and J lost 0 bases, with 22 bases between them. Germline V gene data show CDR1 as SGHAT and CDR2 as FQNNGV. This CDR3 has 19 amino acids. The CDR3 loop is CASSLARRAAGMSSYEQYF. The CDR3 DNA reads TGTGCCAGCAGCTTAGCCCGGCGGGCTGCAGGGATGAGCTCCTACGAGCAGTACTTC.